Described below is a single T cell receptor (beta chain) sequence and its context. The germline V gene has CDR1 SGHRS and CDR2 YFSETQ. V gave up 4 bases and J gave up 3 bases, with 16 bases separating them. The CDR3 runs 15 residues. It was with a sample-barcoded 5' primer and a J-beta primer mix that a second PCR of roughly 7 to 12 cycles was run. The template-switch adaptor was a 5' adaptor with 12 random nucleotides. It tagged each cDNA molecule. TCRdb re-derived calls from the 5' RACE reads in MiXCR, one entry per CDR3 protein. The sample lists 1.5 million to 2 million distinct CDR3 sequences; roughly 32% were seen once. These data come from a study of blood T cells in healthy people across ages.

The source of this sequence is a woman younger than 45 in good health. V gene TRBV5-1 combines with J gene TRBJ2-5, with D perhaps TRBD1 or TRBD2 (5 bases each). Sequencing was carried out using blood. The CDR3 bases are TGCGCCAGCAGCCCCGGGACCTGGCGGGAAGAGACCCAGTACTTC. Amino acids: CASSPGTWREETQYF.